Each of the 19 T cell receptor beta chains below was sequenced from the same sample in a study of OX40 agonist ivuxolimab in advanced cancers. Assay: immunoSEQ multiplex PCR; the TCRdb copy retains only in-frame clones and omits some. The profile shows approximately 110,000 clones, 92% of them singletons. The sequenced sample was CD4+ or CD8+ T cells sorted from blood, obtained in a trial of the OX40 agonist ivuxolimab. The source of these receptors is an adult with an advanced solid tumor such as melanoma, head and neck, liver or kidney cancer.

The chain's CDR3 is CASRTGDAYGYTF. DNA for the CDR3: TGTGCCAGCAGAACAGGGGATGCCTATGGCTACACCTTC. V is TRBV28 and J is TRBJ1-2; 7 bases match TRBD1. The CDR3 is 13 residues long. J lost 4 bases, V lost 6 bases, and 5 bases had no gene match. The germline CDR1 and CDR2 sequences are MDHEN and SYDVKM.

The chain couples TRBV5-6 to TRBJ1-1, with a tentative D call TRBD1 (5 bases). This CDR3 is built from 12 residues. V lost 2 bases, J lost 8 bases, and 10 bases lay in between. Germline V CDR1 and CDR2: SGHDT, YYEEEE. In DNA form, the CDR3 reads TGTGCCAGCAGCTTTATGGGGGTGGAAGCTTTCTTT. Encoded protein: CASSFMGVEAFF. Complete variable domain (other parts from reference TRBV5-6 and TRBJ1-1): DAGVTQSPTHLIKTRGQQVTLRCSPKSGHDTVSWYQQALGQGPQFIFQYYEEEERQRGNFPDRFSGHQFPNYSSELNVNALLLGDSALYLCASSFMGVEAFFGQGTRLTVV.

About this clone: The same CDR3 can be traced to other DNA sequences in this sample. The rearrangement uses TRBV21-1 and TRBJ2-1; the table's D call of TRBD2 was not tested on the DNA. TRBV21-1 is labeled a pseudogene. The CDR3 sequence is 12 residues long. In DNA, the CDR3 is TGTGCCAGCAGCACTCCTTTTAATGAGCAGTTCTTC. Protein product: CASSTPFNEQFF.

The chain uses TRBV7-2 and TRBJ2-1; D remains unclear. Germline V CDR1 and CDR2: SGHTA, FQGNSA. The CDR3 length is 14 residues. The ends were cut back, 1 base at V and 9 bases at J, with 13 bases in the middle. Written as DNA, the CDR3 is TGTGCCAGCAGCTTAGAGGTGAAGACTGGTGAGCAGTTCTTC. The encoded protein is CASSLEVKTGEQFF.

The rearrangement joins TRBV11-2 to TRBJ2-3; D is ambiguous. Germline V CDR1 and CDR2: SGHAT, FQNNGV. This CDR3 contains 15 residues. V lost 5 bases and J 1 base, leaving 13 bases between the germline ends. In nucleotides, the CDR3 is TGTGCCAGCAGCCCCCAAAATTGGGGCACAGATACGCAGTATTTT. It is translated as CASSPQNWGTDTQYF.

V gene TRBV28 combines with J gene TRBJ1-3; perhaps TRBD1 as D (6 bases). The CDR3 has 15 amino acids. Germline CDR1 reads MDHEN; CDR2 reads SYDVKM. V was pared by 3 bases and J by 4 bases, with 13 bases between. In DNA form, the CDR3 reads TGTGCCAGCAGTTTGACACAGGGATGGGGAAACACCATATATTTT. It translates to CASSLTQGWGNTIYF.

The chain employs TRBV2 and TRBJ2-1; a possible D gene is TRBD2 (5 bases). Trimming shortened V by 2 bases and J by 0 bases, and 11 bases separated the two germline ends. Germline CDR1 is SNHLY and CDR2 is FYNNEI. This CDR3 has 16 amino acids. The CDR3 DNA sequence: TGTGCCAGCAGTGAATTTCCTAGCCCCTCCTACAATGAGCAGTTCTTC. This encodes CASSEFPSPSYNEQFF.

The chain employs TRBV28 and TRBJ1-2; unclear D gene. Trimming shortened V by 4 bases and J by 7 bases, and 13 bases separated the two germline ends. There are 13 residues in the CDR3. Per the germline V gene, CDR1 is MDHEN and CDR2 is SYDVKM. DNA for the CDR3: TGTGCCAGCAGTTCGACCGGAGACCGTGGCTACACCTTC. Its protein product is CASSSTGDRGYTF.

The chain is built from TRBV7-2 and TRBJ2-3; TRBD2 is a possible D gene (6 bases). The length of the CDR3 is 15 residues. V lost 3 bases and J 5 bases, leaving 15 bases between the germline ends. Germline V gives CDR1 SGHTA, CDR2 FQGNSA. This chain's CDR3 is CASSFNWGAGDTQYF. The CDR3 DNA is TGTGCCAGCAGCTTTAACTGGGGAGCGGGAGATACGCAGTATTTT.

V usage is TRBV29-1 and J usage is TRBJ2-1, with 8 bases identical to TRBD2. Germline lookup yields CDR1 SQVTM and CDR2 ANQGSEA. The CDR3 length is 15 residues. V shed 6 bases and J 3 bases; nucleotides not matched to a gene: 10. The CDR3 spells CSVTSGPNLYNEQFF. The CDR3 nucleotides read TGCAGCGTAACTAGCGGTCCAAATCTCTACAATGAGCAGTTCTTC.

V is TRBV14 and J is TRBJ2-5; no clear D. The DNA end is a closer match to TRBJ2-7, so the J assignment may be wrong. CDR1 is SGHDN and CDR2 is FVKESK in the germline V gene. The CDR3 extends over 13 amino acids. The CDR3 loop is CASSHPSGYEQYF. In DNA, the CDR3 is TGTGCCAGCAGCCACCCTTCGGGCTACGAGCAGTACTTC.

This clone has more than one count but fewer than ten. The CDR3 spells CASTQADSYEQYF. Written as DNA, the CDR3 is TGTGCCAGCACCCAAGCGGATTCCTACGAGCAGTACTTC. This sequence joins TRBV2 and TRBJ2-7; perhaps TRBD2 as D (5 bases). The CDR3 runs 13 residues. V lost 7 bases, J lost 1 base, and 11 bases lay in between. Germline CDR1 and CDR2: SNHLY and FYNNEI. Complete variable domain (other parts from reference TRBV2 and TRBJ2-7): EPEVTQTPSHQVTQMGQEVILRCVPISNHLYFYWYRQILGQKVEFLVSFYNNEISEKSEIFDDQFSVERPDGSNFTLKIRSTKLEDSAMYFCASTQADSYEQYFGPGTRLTVT.

The chain couples TRBV6-5 to TRBJ1-2, with D tentatively TRBD1 (5 bases). The CDR3 is 15 residues long. Trimming left V 5 bases short and J 4 bases short, with 17 bases between. Germline CDR1 MNHEY, CDR2 SVGAGI. The CDR3 coding sequence is TGTGCCAGCAGTCCCCAGGGTGGGACCCCCTATGGCTACACCTTC. Translating gives CASSPQGGTPYGYTF.

This chain connects TRBV19 to TRBJ2-7; no clear D gene. CDR3 length: 12 residues. From germline, CDR1 is LNHDA and CDR2 SQIVND (reference sequence). The germline V and J ends were trimmed by 3 bases and 5 bases, with 8 bases remaining between them. CDR3 amino acids: CASSIDQHEQYF. CDR3 DNA: TGTGCCAGTAGTATTGACCAGCACGAGCAGTACTTC.

This chain connects TRBV7-3 to TRBJ1-1; 8 nucleotides agree with TRBD1. Germline assignment: CDR1 SGHTA and CDR2 FQGTGA. After removal of 6 bases from V and 1 base from J, the junction contained 4 bases not matched to a gene. The CDR3 runs to 14 residues. CDR3 protein: CASRIDRGNTEAFF. In DNA form, the CDR3 reads TGTGCCAGCAGGATAGACAGGGGGAACACTGAAGCTTTCTTT.

With regard to this clone: One end of the junction is discordant with germline, which a read error may explain. The chain has TRBV7-9 and TRBJ2-5; TRBD1 aligns across 8 bases. CDR1 SEHNR and CDR2 FQNEAQ come from the germline V gene (reference sequence). CDR3 length: 17 residues. CDR3 in amino acids: CASSQALGTGAQETQYF. CDR3 nucleotides: TGCGCCAGCAGCCAAGCGCTGGGGACAGGAGCTCAAGAGACCCAGTACTTC.

The chain is built from TRBV2 and TRBJ1-5; the D is unclear. V lost 4 bases, J lost 1 base, and 11 bases lay in between. CDR1 and CDR2 (germline): SNHLY, FYNNEI. The CDR3 contains 15 residues. CDR3 sequence reads: CASSATHLSNQPQHF. The CDR3 DNA reads TGTGCCAGCAGTGCAACACACCTCAGCAATCAGCCCCAGCATTTT. Full variable domain (remainder filled in from reference TRBV2 and TRBJ1-5): EPEVTQTPSHQVTQMGQEVILRCVPISNHLYFYWYRQILGQKVEFLVSFYNNEISEKSEIFDDQFSVERPDGSNFTLKIRSTKLEDSAMYFCASSATHLSNQPQHFGDGTRLSIL.

This sequence joins TRBV11-2 and TRBJ2-7, with D uncertain. The V end lost 2 bases, the J end lost 0 bases, and 8 bases lay between the germline ends. This CDR3 has 14 residues. CDR1 SGHAT and CDR2 FQNNGV come from the germline V gene. The DNA for the CDR3 is TGTGCCAGCAGCTTACACAGCGACTCCTACGAGCAGTACTTC. This sequence encodes CASSLHSDSYEQYF.

The chain carries TRBV4-2 and TRBJ2-3; D is perhaps TRBD1 or TRBD2 (5 bases each). Germline values: CDR1 LGHNA, CDR2 YNFKEQ. Trimming stripped 0 bases from V and 2 bases from J, with 12 bases between. This CDR3 has 16 residues. The CDR3 region has the DNA TGTGCCAGCAGCCAAGATTTGGGGACCCTCACAGATACGCAGTATTTT. Its translation: CASSQDLGTLTDTQYF.